This T cell receptor (beta chain) was sequenced during a study of T cells in Graves' hyperthyroidism and ophthalmopathy. Any patient presenting with uncontrolled infection, other autoimmune disease, pregnancy or lactation was left out. Fresh peripheral blood, under 13 ml, was the source of the PBMCs. RNA transcripts gave rise to amplified TCR beta CDR3 regions. First-round RT-PCR of the TCR CDR3 relied on the HTBI primer set. TCRdb re-called the multiplex PCR reads with MiXCR, one entry per CDR3 protein. The sample records fewer than 800,000 distinct CDR3 sequences, 16% being singletons. This clonotype has more than one count but fewer than ten. The antigen remains undetermined. Notes on the study in general: The model foresaw ophthalmopathy a median around 6 months prior to onset.

This TCR derives from a man younger than 30 with Graves' hyperthyroidism. Sequences were obtained from blood.

The CDR3 bases are TGCAGCGCGAATGGGGGACCTAGCACAGATACGCAGTATTTT. The encoded protein is CSANGGPSTDTQYF. The chain recombines TRBV29-1 with TRBJ2-3; the D gene could be TRBD1 or TRBD2 (5 bases each). V was pared by 7 bases and J by 0 bases, with 14 bases between. CDR3 length equals 14 residues. The germline CDR1 and CDR2 sequences are SQVTM and ANQGSEA.